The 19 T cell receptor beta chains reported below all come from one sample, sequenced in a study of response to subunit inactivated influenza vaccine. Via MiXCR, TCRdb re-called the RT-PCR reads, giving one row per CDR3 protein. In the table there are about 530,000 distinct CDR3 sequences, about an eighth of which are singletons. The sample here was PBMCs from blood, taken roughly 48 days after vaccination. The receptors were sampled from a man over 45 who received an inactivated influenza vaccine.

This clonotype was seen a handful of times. This CDR3 reads CASSLATRLLANTEAFF. In nucleotides, the CDR3 is TGCGCCAGCAGCTTGGCTACAAGACTACTAGCGAACACTGAAGCTTTCTTT. This chain connects TRBV5-1 to TRBJ1-1; D unresolved. Germline lookup yields CDR1 SGHRS and CDR2 YFSETQ. V was shortened by 0 bases and J by 1 base, with 16 bases between the two germline ends. The CDR3 spans 17 residues.

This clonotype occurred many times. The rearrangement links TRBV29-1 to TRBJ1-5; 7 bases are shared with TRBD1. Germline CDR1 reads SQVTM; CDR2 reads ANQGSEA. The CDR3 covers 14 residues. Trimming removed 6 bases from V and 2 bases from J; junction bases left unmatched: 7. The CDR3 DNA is TGCAGCGTAATAACAGGGACAGGCAATCAGCCCCAGCATTTT. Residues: CSVITGTGNQPQHF.

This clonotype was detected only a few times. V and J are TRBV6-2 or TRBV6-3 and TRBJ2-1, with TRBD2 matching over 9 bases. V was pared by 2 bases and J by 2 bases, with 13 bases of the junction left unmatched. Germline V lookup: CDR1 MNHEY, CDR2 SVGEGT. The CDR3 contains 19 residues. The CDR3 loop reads CASSYDGSIAGVTYNEQFF. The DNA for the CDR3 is TGTGCCAGCAGTTACGATGGGAGCATAGCGGGGGTGACCTACAATGAGCAGTTCTTC.

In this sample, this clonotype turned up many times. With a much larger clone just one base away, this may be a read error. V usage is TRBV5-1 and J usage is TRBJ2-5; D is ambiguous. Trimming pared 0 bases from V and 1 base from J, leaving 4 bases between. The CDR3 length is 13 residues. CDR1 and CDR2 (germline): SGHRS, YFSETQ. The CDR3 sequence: CASSLDIQETQYF. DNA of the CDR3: TGCGCCAGCAGCTTGGACATCCAAGAGACCCAGTACTTC.

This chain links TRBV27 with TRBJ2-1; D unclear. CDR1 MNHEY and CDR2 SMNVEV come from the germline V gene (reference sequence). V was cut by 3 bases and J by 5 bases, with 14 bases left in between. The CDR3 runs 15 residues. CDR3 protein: CASSFFGASHNEQFF. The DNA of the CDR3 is TGTGCCAGCAGTTTTTTTGGAGCGAGCCACAATGAGCAGTTCTTC.

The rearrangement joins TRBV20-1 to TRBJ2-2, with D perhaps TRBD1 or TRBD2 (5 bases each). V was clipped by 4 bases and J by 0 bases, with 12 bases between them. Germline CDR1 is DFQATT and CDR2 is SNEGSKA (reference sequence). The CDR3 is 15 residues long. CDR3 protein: CSATAGTPNTGELFF. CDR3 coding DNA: TGCAGTGCTACTGCCGGGACCCCGAACACCGGGGAGCTGTTTTTT.

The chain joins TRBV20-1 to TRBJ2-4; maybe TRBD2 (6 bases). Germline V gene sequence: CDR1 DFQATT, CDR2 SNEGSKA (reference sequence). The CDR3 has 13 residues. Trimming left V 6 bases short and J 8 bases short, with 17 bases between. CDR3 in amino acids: CSAAWEGEDIQYF. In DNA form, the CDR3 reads TGCAGTGCAGCCTGGGAAGGGGAGGACATTCAGTACTTC.

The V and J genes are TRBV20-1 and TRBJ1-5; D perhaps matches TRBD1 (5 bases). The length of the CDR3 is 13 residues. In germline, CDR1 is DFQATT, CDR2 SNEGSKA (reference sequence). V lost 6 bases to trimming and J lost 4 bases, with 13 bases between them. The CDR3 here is CSAAGQLNQPQHF. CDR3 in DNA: TGCAGTGCGGCCGGACAATTAAATCAGCCCCAGCATTTT.

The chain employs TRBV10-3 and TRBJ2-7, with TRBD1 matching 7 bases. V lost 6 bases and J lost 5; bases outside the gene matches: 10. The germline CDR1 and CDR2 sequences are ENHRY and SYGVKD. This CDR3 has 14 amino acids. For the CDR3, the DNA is TGTGCCATCAGACCCGGGACAGAGGTCAACGAGCAGTACTTC. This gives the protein CAIRPGTEVNEQYF.

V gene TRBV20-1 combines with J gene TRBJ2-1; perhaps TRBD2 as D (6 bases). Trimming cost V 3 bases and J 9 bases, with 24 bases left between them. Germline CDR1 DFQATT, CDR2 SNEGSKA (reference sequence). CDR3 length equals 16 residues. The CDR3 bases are TGCAGTGCTAGTCCTTTTTTAATGACGGGAGAGGTTGAGCAGTTCTTC. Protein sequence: CSASPFLMTGEVEQFF.

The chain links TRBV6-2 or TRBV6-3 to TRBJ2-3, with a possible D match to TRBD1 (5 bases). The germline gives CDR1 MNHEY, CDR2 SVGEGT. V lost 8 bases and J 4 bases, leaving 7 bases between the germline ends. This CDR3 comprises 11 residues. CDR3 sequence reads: CASGASDTQYF. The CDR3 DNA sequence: TGTGCCAGCGGGGCTTCAGATACGCAGTATTTT.

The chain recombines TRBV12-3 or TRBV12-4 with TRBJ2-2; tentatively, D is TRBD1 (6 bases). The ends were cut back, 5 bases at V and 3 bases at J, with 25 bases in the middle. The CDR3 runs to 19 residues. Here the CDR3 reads CASSPSGQPLGAYTGELFF. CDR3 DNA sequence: TGTGCCAGCAGTCCGTCCGGACAGCCTTTGGGTGCTTACACCGGGGAGCTGTTTTTT.

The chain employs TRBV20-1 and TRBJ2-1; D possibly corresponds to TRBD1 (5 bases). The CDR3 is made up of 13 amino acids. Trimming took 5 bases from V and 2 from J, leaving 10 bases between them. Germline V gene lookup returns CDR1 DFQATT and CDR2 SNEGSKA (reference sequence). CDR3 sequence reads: CSARQRPYNEQFF. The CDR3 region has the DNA TGCAGTGCTCGACAGCGACCCTACAATGAGCAGTTCTTC.

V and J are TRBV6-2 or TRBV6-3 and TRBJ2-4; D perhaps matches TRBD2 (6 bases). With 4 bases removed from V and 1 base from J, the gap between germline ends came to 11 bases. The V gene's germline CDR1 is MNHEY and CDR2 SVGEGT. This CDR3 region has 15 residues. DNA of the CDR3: TGTGCCAGCAGTTCCGCCGCGGGGGCCAAAAACATTCAGTACTTC. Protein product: CASSSAAGAKNIQYF.

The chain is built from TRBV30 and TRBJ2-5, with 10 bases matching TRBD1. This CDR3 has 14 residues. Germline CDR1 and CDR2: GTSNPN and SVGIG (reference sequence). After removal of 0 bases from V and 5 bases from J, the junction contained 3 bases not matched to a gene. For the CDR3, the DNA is TGTGCCTGGAGTGTAGACAGGGGGCCGGAGACCCAGTACTTC. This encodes CAWSVDRGPETQYF.

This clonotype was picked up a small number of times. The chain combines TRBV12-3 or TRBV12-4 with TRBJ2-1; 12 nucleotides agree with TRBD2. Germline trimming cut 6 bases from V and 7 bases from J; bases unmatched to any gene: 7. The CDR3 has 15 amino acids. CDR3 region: CASRLAGGPLNEQFF. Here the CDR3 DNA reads TGTGCCAGCAGACTAGCGGGAGGCCCTTTGAATGAGCAGTTCTTC.

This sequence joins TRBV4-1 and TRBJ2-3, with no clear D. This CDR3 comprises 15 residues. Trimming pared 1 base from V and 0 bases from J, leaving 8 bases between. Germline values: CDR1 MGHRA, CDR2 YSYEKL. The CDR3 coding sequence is TGCGCCAGCAGCCAAGTGGATGACAGCACAGATACGCAGTATTTT. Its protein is CASSQVDDSTDTQYF.

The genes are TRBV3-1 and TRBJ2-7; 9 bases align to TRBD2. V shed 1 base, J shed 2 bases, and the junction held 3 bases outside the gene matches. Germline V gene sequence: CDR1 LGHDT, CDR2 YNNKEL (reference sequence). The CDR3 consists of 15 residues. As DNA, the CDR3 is TGTGCCAGCAGCCAAGGGTCTAGCGGGGCCTACGAGCAGTACTTC. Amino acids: CASSQGSSGAYEQYF.

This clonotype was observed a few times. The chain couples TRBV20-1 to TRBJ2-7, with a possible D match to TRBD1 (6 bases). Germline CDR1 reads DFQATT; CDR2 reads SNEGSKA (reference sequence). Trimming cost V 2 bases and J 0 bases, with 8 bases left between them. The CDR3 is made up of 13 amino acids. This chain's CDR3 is CSARRTDSYEQYF. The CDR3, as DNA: TGCAGTGCTAGAAGGACAGACTCCTACGAGCAGTACTTC.